Only a few counts were recorded for the clone carrying this T cell receptor (beta chain). Its antigen is not known. The sample belongs to a study of blood T cells in healthy people across ages. Study outcomes and limitations: PBMC samples, being unsorted, prevented any conclusive comparison of naive and antigen-experienced cells. Across the age range, TCR beta diversity per million T cells fell in a roughly linear way.

CDR3 length equals 14 residues. The J segment lost 2 bases and the V segment lost 1 base, leaving 2 bases of the junction unmatched. There were at least 5.5 micrograms of total RNA extracted from every sample. Using a J-beta primer mix together with a sample-barcoded 5' primer, a second PCR was run for 7 to 11 cycles. TCRdb independently ran MiXCR on the 5' RACE reads; one entry per CDR3 protein. Here the sample spans under 1 million distinct CDR3 sequences, approximately 44% being singletons. The chain combines TRBV12-3 or TRBV12-4 with TRBJ2-7, with TRBD1 identical over 7 bases. The receptor was isolated from a man in his sixties in good health. Sequencing was performed on blood. In nucleotides, the CDR3 is TGTGCCAGCAGTTTAGTTGGGACAGCCTACGAGCAGTACTTC. Translated, it gives CASSLVGTAYEQYF.